Listed here is a single TCR beta chain. A junction boundary mismatches the germline segment, possibly from a read error. In the PCR, 60 Vbeta and 13 Jbeta primers were used. TCRdb's copy holds only in-frame clones and misses some; the assay was immunoSEQ multiplex PCR. The profile shows about 190,000 clones, 65% to 85% of them singletons. This entry comes from a study of cytomegalovirus exposure and HLA in healthy donors. Germline CDR1 reads SEHNR; CDR2 reads FQNEAQ (reference sequence). The CDR3 spans 13 residues. The specimen sequenced was PBMCs. The source is a woman between 18 and 30 years old in good health and CMV-seronegative. The chain is built from TRBV7-9 and TRBJ1-1; unclear D gene. The CDR3 DNA sequence: TGTTCCAGCAGTCTCGCGGGGAACACTGAAGCTTTCTTT. Amino acids: CSSSLAGNTEAFF.